This T cell receptor (beta chain) was identified in a study of blood T cells in healthy people across ages. Study outcomes and limitations: Long-lived donors carried more naive CD4+ cells and greater diversity than aged donors. Getting older went along with TCR beta diversity per million T cells dropping roughly linearly.

Combining a sample-barcoded 5' primer with a J-beta primer mix, a second PCR ran for roughly 6 to 12 cycles. The template-switch adaptor was a 5' adaptor with 12 random nucleotides. It tagged each cDNA molecule. TCRdb analysed the 5' RACE reads with MiXCR anew, one entry per CDR3 protein. The table records approximately 320,000 distinct CDR3 sequences, about 25% of them present only once. With regard to this clonotype: Its target is not known.

The study drew donors from healthy Caucasian individuals in Russia aged roughly 6 to 90. The CDR3 loop spans 15 amino acids. V lost 4 bases to trimming and J lost 3 bases, with 13 bases between them. The source of this sequence is a woman in her 70s in good health. The sample was blood. The chain links TRBV12-3 or TRBV12-4 to TRBJ2-1; D gene uncertain. CDR3 DNA: TGTGCCAGCAGTTACGGTCCCCCCTACTACAATGAGCAGTTCTTC. It specifies CASSYGPPYYNEQFF.